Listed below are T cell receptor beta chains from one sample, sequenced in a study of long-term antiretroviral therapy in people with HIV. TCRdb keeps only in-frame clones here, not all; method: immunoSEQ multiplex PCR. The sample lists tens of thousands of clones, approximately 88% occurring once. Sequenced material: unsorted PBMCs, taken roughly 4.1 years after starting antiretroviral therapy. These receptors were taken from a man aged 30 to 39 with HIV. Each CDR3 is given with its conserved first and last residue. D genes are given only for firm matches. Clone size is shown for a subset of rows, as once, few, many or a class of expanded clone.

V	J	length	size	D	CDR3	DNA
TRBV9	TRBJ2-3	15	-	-	CASSVVATGTDTQYF	TGTGCCAGCAGCGTAGTTGCCACCGGCACAGATACGCAGTATTTT
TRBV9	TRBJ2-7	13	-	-	CASSYIEGYEQYF	TGTGCCAGCAGTTATATCGAGGGCTACGAGCAGTACTTC
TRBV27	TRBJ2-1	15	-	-	CASSFYFQGYNEQFF	TGTGCCAGCAGTTTTTATTTCCAAGGGTACAATGAGCAGTTCTTC
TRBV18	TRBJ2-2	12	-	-	CASSPGRSGLFF	TGTGCCAGCTCACCAGGGAGATCGGGGCTGTTTTTT
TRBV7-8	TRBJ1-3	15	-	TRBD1	CASSPRTGSQNTIYF	TGTGCCAGCAGCCCGAGGACAGGGTCACAGAACACCATATATTTT
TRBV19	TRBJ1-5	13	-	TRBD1	CASSGTVNQPQHF	TGTGCCAGTAGCGGGACAGTCAATCAGCCCCAGCATTTT
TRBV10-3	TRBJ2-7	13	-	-	CATSAGQPLEQYF	TGTGCCACCTCGGCGGGACAGCCCCTCGAGCAGTACTTC
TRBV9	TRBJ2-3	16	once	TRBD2	CASSARSGSGPDTQYF	TGTGCCAGCAGCGCCCGAAGCGGGAGTGGGCCAGATACGCAGTATTTT
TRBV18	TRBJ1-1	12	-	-	CASSPQGAEAFF	TGTGCCAGCTCACCACAGGGGGCTGAAGCTTTCTTT
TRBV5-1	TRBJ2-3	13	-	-	CASSQARPDTQYF	TGCGCCAGCAGCCAGGCCAGGCCAGATACGCAGTATTTT
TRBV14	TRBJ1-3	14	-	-	CASSQRSRGNTIYF	TGTGCCAGCAGCCAAAGGTCTCGGGGGAACACCATATATTTT
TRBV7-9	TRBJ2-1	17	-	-	CASSLFPPGHPLDEQFF	TGTGCCAGCAGCTTATTCCCCCCGGGGCACCCCCTGGATGAGCAGTTCTTC
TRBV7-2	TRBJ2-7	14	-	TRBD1	CASSQDRVSYEQYF	TGTGCCAGCAGCCAGGACAGGGTCTCCTACGAGCAGTACTTC
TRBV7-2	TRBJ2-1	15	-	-	CASSAGWSSYNEQFF	TGTGCCAGCAGCGCAGGGTGGAGCTCCTACAATGAGCAGTTCTTC
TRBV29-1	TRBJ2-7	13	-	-	CSVSLGSSYEQYF	TGCAGCGTCTCGCTGGGGAGCTCCTACGAGCAGTACTTC